A single sample gave rise to the 26 T cell receptor beta chains below, sequenced in a study of T cell responses to AZD1222 COVID-19 vaccine. Using immunoSEQ multiplex PCR, the repertoire was profiled, and TCRdb retains in-frame clones only, with some absent. The profile shows fewer than 200,000 clones, 85% to 90% of them singletons. Sequences were derived from peripheral blood, sampled 28 days after the second dose of the MenACWY control vaccine. The receptors originated from an adult who received the MenACWY meningococcal vaccine as a control.

In this sample, this clone turned up once. The chain has TRBV6-2 or TRBV6-3 and TRBJ2-7; either TRBD1 or TRBD2 may fit D (6 bases each). CDR1 and CDR2 (germline): MNHEY, SVGEGT. This CDR3 has 15 residues. The V end was cut by 0 bases, the J end by 0 bases, with 9 bases between. The CDR3 loop reads CASSYSGGASYEQYF. CDR3 nucleotide sequence: TGTGCCAGCAGTTACTCGGGGGGCGCCTCCTACGAGCAGTACTTC.

The CDR3 nucleotides are TGTGCCAGCAGAAGAGACAGCGCCATTAACTATGGCTACACCTTC. Translation gives CASRRDSAINYGYTF. This chain connects TRBV2 to TRBJ1-2; TRBD1 might be the D (5 bases). The CDR3 is 15 amino acids. Looked up from germline, CDR1 is SNHLY and CDR2 is FYNNEI. V gave up 6 bases and J gave up 1 base, with 15 bases separating them.

The genes are TRBV19 and TRBJ2-4; TRBD1 matches 7 bases. J lost 5 bases, V lost 2 bases, and 3 bases had no gene match. This CDR3 spans 14 amino acids. Germline V gene lookup returns CDR1 LNHDA and CDR2 SQIVND (reference sequence). CDR3 nucleotide sequence: TGTGCCAGTAGTATAAGGGGGACAGAAAACATTCAGTACTTC. Residues: CASSIRGTENIQYF.

The rearrangement uses TRBV5-5 and TRBJ2-7; maybe TRBD2 (5 bases). V lost 0 bases and J lost 3, with 13 bases in between. The CDR3 has 15 amino acids. Per germline, CDR1 SGHKS and CDR2 YYEKEE (reference sequence). The CDR3 sequence: CASSLAPGTNYEQYF. The CDR3 nucleotides read TGTGCCAGCAGCTTGGCCCCGGGAACCAACTACGAGCAGTACTTC.

Points on this clone: The junction and the germline gene differ at one end; a read error may be behind it. This rearrangement joins TRBV10-3 to TRBJ1-4; D is unresolved. CDR3 size: 14 residues. The germline V gene has CDR1 ENHRY and CDR2 SYGVKD. The CDR3 reads CAISQSRVNEKLFF. Here the CDR3 DNA reads TGTGCCATCAGTCAGTCGAGGGTTAATGAAAAACTGTTTTTT.

J is TRBJ2-2 and V is TRBV3-1 (or the pseudogene TRBV3-2); 7 bases map to TRBD1. The CDR3 has 14 residues. J was trimmed by 3 bases and V by 8 bases; bases with no gene match: 6. Germline lookup yields CDR1 LGHDT and CDR2 YNNKEL (reference sequence). The CDR3 nucleotides read TGTGCCAGCTGCCCGGGACAGTACACCGGGGAGCTGTTTTTT. Translating it yields CASCPGQYTGELFF.

V gene TRBV6-5 combines with J gene TRBJ1-6; 10 bases match TRBD1. J gave up 8 bases and V 6 bases, and 7 bases lay outside the gene matches. Germline assignment: CDR1 MNHEY and CDR2 SVGAGI. The CDR3 has 15 residues. CDR3 residues: CASRRGTGVDSPLHF. The CDR3 nucleotides read TGTGCCAGCAGACGAGGGACAGGGGTCGATTCACCCCTCCACTTT.

This chain links TRBV10-3 with TRBJ1-1; D call uncertain. V lost 8 bases to trimming and J lost 1 base, with 11 bases between them. This CDR3 is 13 amino acids long. Germline assignment: CDR1 ENHRY and CDR2 SYGVKD. The CDR3 sequence is CAISTRGNTEAFF. For the CDR3, the DNA is TGTGCCATCTCCACCCGGGGGAACACTGAAGCTTTCTTT.

This chain joins TRBV30 and TRBJ2-1, with 11 bases matching TRBD2. V lost 4 bases to trimming and J lost 7 bases; unmatched junction nucleotides: 9. In germline, CDR1 is GTSNPN, CDR2 SVGIG (reference sequence). This CDR3 comprises 15 residues. CDR3: CAWNQGASGGNEQFF. As DNA, the CDR3 is TGTGCCTGGAATCAGGGGGCTAGCGGGGGGAATGAGCAGTTCTTC.

V is TRBV14 and J is TRBJ2-1; the D gene is possibly TRBD2 (5 bases). The CDR3 extends over 14 amino acids. V was trimmed by 3 bases and J by 7 bases, leaving 13 bases between them. Germline V lookup: CDR1 SGHDN, CDR2 FVKESK. CDR3 protein: CASSQGNPGNEQFF. For the CDR3, the DNA is TGTGCCAGCAGCCAGGGGAACCCGGGGAATGAGCAGTTCTTC.

The CDR3 loop is CASSLGRQEQYF. The CDR3 DNA sequence: TGCGCCAGCAGCTTGGGACGTCAGGAGCAGTACTTC. This rearrangement joins TRBV5-1 to TRBJ2-7; no firm D call. Germline assignment: CDR1 SGHRS and CDR2 YFSETQ. The CDR3 length is 12 residues. Trimming took 0 bases from V and 7 from J, leaving 8 bases between them.

The sample holds one count of this clone. V gene TRBV2 combines with J gene TRBJ1-1, with D tentatively TRBD1 (5 bases). V was trimmed by 9 bases and J by 1 base, leaving 12 bases between them. The CDR3 is 13 residues long. Germline CDR1 reads SNHLY; CDR2 reads FYNNEI. CDR3 protein: CARDRQRNTEAFF. CDR3 coding DNA: TGTGCCAGAGACCGACAGAGGAACACTGAAGCTTTCTTT.

The rearrangement links TRBV10-3 to TRBJ1-3; D uncertain. Germline assignment: CDR1 ENHRY and CDR2 SYGVKD. The V end lost 6 bases, the J end lost 4 bases, and 7 bases lay between the germline ends. The CDR3 totals 12 residues. The CDR3 here is CAISEVGNTIYF. As DNA, the CDR3 is TGTGCCATCAGCGAAGTCGGAAACACCATATATTTT.

CDR3 sequence reads: CASSPIQGSYNEQFF. The CDR3, as DNA: TGTGCCAGCAGCCCGATACAGGGGTCCTACAATGAGCAGTTCTTC. This chain joins TRBV9 and TRBJ2-1, with 7 bases identical to TRBD1. CDR1 SGDLS and CDR2 YYNGEE come from the germline V gene. This CDR3 spans 15 amino acids. With 4 bases clipped from V and 1 base from J, the junction kept 5 bases outside the gene matches.

CDR3 in DNA: TGTGCCAGCAGACCCTTACAATCCCATGCGCAGTTCTTC. It codes for CASRPLQSHAQFF. The V gene is TRBV6-5, the J gene TRBJ2-1; no definite D call. V was cut by 6 bases and J by 12 bases, with 18 bases left in between. CDR1 and CDR2 (germline): MNHEY, SVGAGI. The CDR3 consists of 13 residues.

This chain links TRBV7-9 with TRBJ1-6; tentatively, D is TRBD1 (6 bases). Germline CDR1 and CDR2: SEHNR and FQNEAQ (reference sequence). Trimming left V 2 bases short and J 6 bases short, with 11 bases between. The CDR3 runs 15 residues. The CDR3 loop reads CASSLRGAFNSPLHF. As DNA, the CDR3 is TGTGCCAGCAGCTTAAGGGGGGCATTTAATTCACCCCTCCACTTT.

J is TRBJ2-7 and V is TRBV2; TRBD1 aligns across 12 bases. This CDR3 comprises 18 residues. Per the germline V gene, CDR1 is SNHLY and CDR2 is FYNNEI. The J segment lost 5 bases and the V segment lost 8 bases, leaving 19 bases of the junction unmatched. The CDR3 DNA follows: TGTGCCAGCCGTCCGCTGGGCTTTCCGGGACAGGGGGCCGACGAGCAGTACTTC. It yields the protein CASRPLGFPGQGADEQYF.

The CDR3 here is CASSPQEHYGYTF. Written as DNA, the CDR3 is TGCGCCAGCAGCCCTCAGGAGCACTATGGCTACACCTTC. The chain carries TRBV4-3 and TRBJ1-2; D remains unclear. The germline V and J ends were trimmed by 4 bases and 3 bases, with 9 bases remaining between them. The germline gives CDR1 LGHNA, CDR2 YSLEER. The length of the CDR3 is 13 residues.

This clone has a handful of counts. This chain joins TRBV6-5 and TRBJ1-2, with D possibly TRBD1 on 6 matching bases. The CDR3 has 13 residues. Germline V CDR1 and CDR2: MNHEY, SVGAGI. The V end was cut by 6 bases, the J end by 8 bases, with 16 bases between. CDR3 nucleotide sequence: TGTGCCAGCAGACCTCTAGCAGGGGTCGGCTACACCTTC. Its protein is CASRPLAGVGYTF.

J is TRBJ1-1 and V is TRBV6-5; perhaps TRBD1 as D (6 bases). V was clipped by 7 bases and J by 11 bases, with 14 bases between them. Looked up from germline, CDR1 is MNHEY and CDR2 is SVGAGI. The length of the CDR3 is 11 residues. CDR3 DNA: TGTGCCAGCACCCTAGGGGGAGCGGCTTTCTTT. Translating gives CASTLGGAAFF.

This rearrangement joins TRBV6-6 to TRBJ2-7; TRBD1 agrees at 9 bases. This CDR3 spans 15 amino acids. CDR1 is MNHNY and CDR2 is SVGAGI in the germline V gene (reference sequence). With 5 bases clipped from V and 4 bases from J, the junction kept 9 bases outside the gene matches. The CDR3 sequence: CASSQRPGQGYEQYF. CDR3 nucleotides: TGTGCCAGCAGTCAGAGGCCGGGACAGGGTTACGAGCAGTACTTC.

The rearrangement uses TRBV24-1 and TRBJ1-2; D gene uncertain. CDR3 size: 14 residues. The germline CDR1 and CDR2 sequences are KGHDR and SFDVKD. V was shortened by 1 base and J by 6 bases, with 11 bases between the two germline ends. CDR3 protein: CATSDFSRRDGYTF. CDR3 sequence (DNA): TGTGCCACCAGTGATTTTTCCCGCCGGGATGGCTACACCTTC.

The chain uses TRBV7-8 and TRBJ1-2; maybe TRBD1 (6 bases). Germline-derived CDR1 and CDR2 are SGHVS and FQNEAQ. V gave up 6 bases and J gave up 0 bases, with 14 bases separating them. This CDR3 comprises 15 residues. The CDR3: CASSYQGPANYGYTF. The CDR3 nucleotides read TGTGCCAGCAGTTATCAGGGGCCAGCTAACTATGGCTACACCTTC.

This rearrangement joins TRBV29-1 to TRBJ1-3; 10 positions agree with TRBD1. Trimming removed 3 bases from V and 2 bases from J; junction bases left unmatched: 4. The CDR3 sequence is 15 residues long. The V gene's germline CDR1 is SQVTM and CDR2 ANQGSEA. As DNA, the CDR3 is TGCAGCGTTGATATGGGACAGGGGACTGGAAACACCATATATTTT. Translated, it gives CSVDMGQGTGNTIYF. The full variable domain, rest sourced from reference TRBV29-1 and TRBJ1-3, is SAVISQKPSRDICQRGTSLTIQCQVDSQVTMMFWYRQQPGQSLTLIATANQGSEATYESGFVIDKFPISRPNLTFSTLTVSNMSPEDSSIYLCSVDMGQGTGNTIYFGEGSWLTVV.

The rearrangement uses TRBV4-3 and TRBJ2-3; weak D call: TRBD2 (6 bases). CDR1 LGHNA and CDR2 YSLEER come from the germline V gene. There are 15 residues in the CDR3. With 6 bases removed from V and 1 base from J, the gap between germline ends came to 14 bases. In DNA, the CDR3 is TGCGCCAGCAGTCTTAACTGGGGGGGCACAGATACGCAGTATTTT. Translation gives CASSLNWGGTDTQYF.

The chain carries TRBV10-3 and TRBJ1-1, with D unclear. CDR1 and CDR2 from the germline V gene are ENHRY and SYGVKD. The CDR3 consists of 15 residues. Trimming cost V 6 bases and J 3 bases, with 17 bases left between them. The CDR3 loop is CAIRSPGSGDTEAFF. The CDR3 DNA follows: TGTGCCATCAGATCCCCGGGGTCCGGGGACACTGAAGCTTTCTTT.